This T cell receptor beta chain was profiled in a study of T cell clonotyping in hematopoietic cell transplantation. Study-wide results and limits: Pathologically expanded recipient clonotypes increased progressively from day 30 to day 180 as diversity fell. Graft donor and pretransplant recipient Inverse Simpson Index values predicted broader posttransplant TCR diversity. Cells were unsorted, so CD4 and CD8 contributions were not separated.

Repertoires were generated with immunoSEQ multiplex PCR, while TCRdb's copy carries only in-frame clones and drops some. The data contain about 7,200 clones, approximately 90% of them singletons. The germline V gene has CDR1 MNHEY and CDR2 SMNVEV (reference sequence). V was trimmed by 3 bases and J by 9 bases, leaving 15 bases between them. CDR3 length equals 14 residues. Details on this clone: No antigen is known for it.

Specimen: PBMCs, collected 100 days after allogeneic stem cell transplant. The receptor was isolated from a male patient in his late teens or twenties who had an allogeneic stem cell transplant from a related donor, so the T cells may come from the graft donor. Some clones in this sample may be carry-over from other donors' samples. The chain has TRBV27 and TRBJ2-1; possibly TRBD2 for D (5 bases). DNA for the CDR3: TGTGCCAGCAGTTTTAGTATAGCTAGCACTGAGCAGTTCTTC. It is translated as CASSFSIASTEQFF.